This T cell receptor beta chain was sequenced in a study of blood T cell repertoires in COVID-19. Generated by immunoSEQ multiplex PCR, the TCRdb table keeps only in-frame clones and is missing some. This table holds under 85,000 clones, about 84% found once. The receptor's source is a human donor in a cohort sampled during active COVID-19. Source material: peripheral blood.

Here the CDR3 DNA reads TGTGCCAGTAGTATCCAGTTTCAAGTTCCCACCTTC. Protein product: CASSIQFQVPTF. The chain joins TRBV19 to TRBJ1-2; unclear D gene. Trimming removed 3 bases at V and 13 bases at J, with 15 bases between. The CDR3 runs 12 residues. Germline CDR1 LNHDA, CDR2 SQIVND (reference sequence).